This T cell receptor (beta chain) was captured by sequencing in a study of shared clonotypes between healthy human individuals. At least ten counts were recorded for this clone. This table comes from immunoSEQ multiplex PCR, and its TCRdb copy is limited to in-frame clones, with some not included. The sample has over 300,000 clones; around 86% are singletons. Trimming removed 4 bases from V and 5 bases from J; junction bases left unmatched: 12. Germline V gene sequence: CDR1 MNHNS, CDR2 SASEGT. This CDR3 contains 16 residues. The TCR was taken from a young man in good health. The chain couples TRBV6-1 to TRBJ2-5; 8 bases agree with TRBD1. The sequenced sample consisted of memory CD8+ T cells sorted from blood. Specified subset: CD45RO+ cells pooled with CCR7-negative TemRA cells. This chain's CDR3 is CASSGTGQGPGETQYF. CDR3 bases: TGTGCCAGCAGTGGGACTGGACAGGGCCCAGGGGAGACCCAGTACTTC.